The source of this TCR beta chain is a study of cytomegalovirus exposure and HLA in healthy donors. Study observations and caveats: As a later analysis showed, a missense DCLRE1C variant was linked to trimming of TCR beta V- and J-genes.

Trimming removed 5 bases from V and 7 bases from J; junction bases left unmatched: 9. CDR3 length equals 15 residues. From germline, CDR1 is SGHTA and CDR2 FQGNSA. PCR amplification relied on 60 Vbeta primers (plus 13 Jbeta primers). Here immunoSEQ multiplex PCR was the method, and the copy in TCRdb shows in-frame clones only, minus some. Of about 200,000 clones listed, about four fifths are singletons. A remark on this clone: Its antigen remains unknown.

The source material was PBMCs. The clonotype comes from a girl between 5 and 17 years old in good health and CMV-seropositive. The genes are TRBV7-2 and TRBJ1-4; 8 nucleotides agree with TRBD1. CDR3 loop: CASSRYRGEVEKLFF. CDR3 DNA: TGTGCCAGCAGCCGCTACAGGGGGGAGGTTGAAAAACTGTTTTTT.